This note documents a single T cell receptor beta chain sequence. Its antigen is unidentified. This sample stems from a study of T cell clonotyping in hematopoietic cell transplantation. Across the study: Pretransplant recipient samples were taken after cytoreduction.

Time point of the sample: recipient sample about 28 days before transplant, after cytoreduction. Libraries were prepared by immunoSEQ multiplex PCR; TCRdb keeps only in-frame clonotypes and omits some of them. The sample lists thousands of clones, roughly 88% seen once, with about 3.5% in the top ten. Study-level points and caveats: Recipient TCR diversity dropped after transplant; expanded clonotypes rose from day 30 to 180.

The germline gives CDR1 SGHTA, CDR2 FQGNSA. V lost 1 base and J lost 4, with 1 base in between. The CDR3 extends over 12 amino acids. The V and J genes are TRBV7-2 and TRBJ2-2; D gene ambiguous. The material sequenced was peripheral blood mononuclear cells, taken before stem cell transplant. The sequence was obtained from a young man with acute myeloid leukemia. Some clones in this sample may be carry-over from other donors' samples. CDR3 region: CASSLGTGELFF. The CDR3 region has the DNA TGTGCCAGCAGCTTAGGCACCGGGGAGCTGTTTTTT.